This T cell receptor beta chain was captured by sequencing in a study of cytomegalovirus exposure and HLA in healthy donors. The primer mix had 60 Vbeta and 13 Jbeta primers. Data came from immunoSEQ multiplex PCR; TCRdb stores just in-frame clones and leaves some out. The sample holds about 280,000 clones, approximately 90% seen once. Regarding this clone: The antigen remains unidentified.

Germline values: CDR1 SGHRS, CDR2 YFSETQ. V dropped 4 bases and J dropped 3 bases, with 11 bases sitting between them. This CDR3 is built from 13 residues. Study conclusions and caveats: Previously analyzed data showed that most TCR beta V segments were productive at a frequency of about 90% or about 30%.

Sequenced input: PBMCs. The TCR sequence derives from a woman aged 18 to 35 in good health and CMV-seronegative. This rearrangement joins TRBV5-1 to TRBJ2-7, with a weak D call TRBD1 (6 bases). The CDR3 DNA reads TGCGCCAGCAGCACCGGACAGCTCTACGAGCAGTACTTC. This sequence encodes CASSTGQLYEQYF.